This T cell receptor beta chain was identified during a study of OX40 agonist ivuxolimab in advanced cancers. With regard to the full study: Ivuxolimab was a fully human IgG2 agonistic monoclonal antibody targeting the costimulatory receptor OX40 (CD134). Intravenous ivuxolimab was administered to patients every 2 weeks at six dose levels: 0.01, 0.1, 0.3, 1.5, 3 and 10 mg/kg. Of the approximately 50 patients in dose escalation, 19 had hepatocellular carcinoma, around 15 had melanoma, 9 had renal cell carcinoma and 9 had head and neck cancer. A male proportion of around 83% and a mean age of about 60 years, ranging from about 20 to 79, were recorded for the dose-escalation cohort. Patients were allowed to have had prior anti-PD-1, anti-PD-L1 or anti-CTLA-4 therapy, and 40% to 45% of the dose-escalation patients had previously received checkpoint inhibitors. Three dose-escalation patients achieved partial responses, one with hepatocellular carcinoma and two with cutaneous melanoma. Peripheral TCRbeta sequencing was intended to test whether TCR sequence diversity was altered and clonal T-cell expansion was caused by ivuxolimab. The paper describes the monotherapy dose-escalation part (N of about 57 patients) of the phase I trial of ivuxolimab.

This clone was observed a few times. The clone's antigen remains unknown. Base-call qualities are not available, and no considerably larger clone is one nucleotide away. Patients with a history of autoimmune disease or receiving systemic immunosuppression were excluded from the trial. Peripheral blood for TCR sequencing was drawn from every dose cohort at baseline, at cycle 4 day 1 and at cycle 7 day 1. Samples came from an open-label, multicenter, first-in-human phase I dose-escalation trial of ivuxolimab. Adults with locally advanced or metastatic melanoma, renal cell carcinoma, hepatocellular carcinoma or head and neck squamous cell carcinoma were enrolled in the trial. CD4+ and CD8+ T cells were sorted separately from peripheral blood before TCR sequencing. The research as a whole found: At doses of 0.1 to 3.0 mg/kg, clonal expansion of both CD4+ and CD8+ blood T cells was observed from baseline to week 6. After ivuxolimab, more expanded clones were found on average in CD8+ T cells than in CD4+ T cells. In partial responders in the 0.1-3.0 mg/kg groups, normalized peripheral clonal expansion was found to be among the lowest, especially among CD8+ T cells. The antigen specificity of the clonally expanded peripheral T cells was not determined. Low levels of normalized T-cell clonal expansion were also seen in some patients who did not respond.

The CDR3 contains 15 residues, cysteine and phenylalanine counted. Only CDR3 DNA is held: 45 bases, read in frame from base 1. Via the germline V gene, CDR1 is SGHVS and CDR2 FQNEAQ. The germline V end is reduced by 6 bases and the J end by 4 bases; junction bases left unmatched: 8. Genomic DNA was isolated from the sorted cells so that the TCRbeta CDR3 region could be sequenced. TCRbeta CDR3 regions were sequenced using the immunoSEQ Assay. The immuneACCESS repertoire file appears here via TCRdb, limited to in-frame rearrangements. These files lack a portion of the clones; in checked studies, under half of the deficit traces to unresolved V genes, and the cause of the others is not known. The sample has some 71,000 clones on record, less than 90% of them singletons. Around 0.77% of the sample rests with the top ten.

Material: CD4+ or CD8+ T cells sorted from blood, obtained in a trial of the OX40 agonist ivuxolimab. This sequence uses TRBV7-8 and TRBJ2-7; the junction holds 11 bases that match TRBD1. The sequence was obtained from an adult with an advanced solid tumor such as melanoma, head and neck, liver or kidney cancer. The CDR3 amino acid sequence is: CASSPYRDRGYEQYF. The sequence in DNA is TGTGCCAGCAGTCCATACCGGGACAGGGGGTACGAGCAGTACTTC.